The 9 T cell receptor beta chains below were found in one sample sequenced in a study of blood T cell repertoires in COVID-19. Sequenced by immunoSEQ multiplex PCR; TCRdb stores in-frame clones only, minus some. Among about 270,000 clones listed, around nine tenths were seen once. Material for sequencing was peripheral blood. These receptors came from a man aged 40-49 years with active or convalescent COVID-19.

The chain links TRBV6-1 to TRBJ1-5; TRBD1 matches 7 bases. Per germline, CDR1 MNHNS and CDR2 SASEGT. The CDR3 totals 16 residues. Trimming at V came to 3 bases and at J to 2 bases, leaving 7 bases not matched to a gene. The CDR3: CASSEETGKGNQPQHF. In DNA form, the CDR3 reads TGTGCCAGCAGTGAGGAGACAGGGAAGGGCAATCAGCCCCAGCATTTT.

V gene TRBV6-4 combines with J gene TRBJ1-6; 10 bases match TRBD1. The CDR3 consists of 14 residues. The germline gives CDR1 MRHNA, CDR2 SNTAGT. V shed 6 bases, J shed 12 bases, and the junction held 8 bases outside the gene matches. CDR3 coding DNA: TGTGCCAGCAGCCTAGGGACAGGGGAGGGACCCCTCCACTTT. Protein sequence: CASSLGTGEGPLHF.

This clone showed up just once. The CDR3 DNA reads as TGTGCCCGTGGGACAGTCGGGAGCAATCAGCCCCAGCATTTT. Its translation: CARGTVGSNQPQHF. V gene TRBV19 combines with J gene TRBJ1-5; 7 nucleotides align to TRBD1. This CDR3 contains 14 residues. In germline, CDR1 is LNHDA, CDR2 SQIVND (reference sequence). V dropped 11 bases and J dropped 1; count of bases not matched to a gene: 8.

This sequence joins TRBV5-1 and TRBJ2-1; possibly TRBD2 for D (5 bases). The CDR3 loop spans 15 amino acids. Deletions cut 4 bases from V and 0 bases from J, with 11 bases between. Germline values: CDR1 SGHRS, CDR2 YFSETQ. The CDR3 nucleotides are TGCGCCAGCAGCGTGGACTTAAGCTCCTACAATGAGCAGTTCTTC. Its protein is CASSVDLSSYNEQFF.

The DNA for the CDR3 is TGCAGTGCTAGTCGGACAGGGGATCGGAGCTATGGCTACACCTTC. This encodes CSASRTGDRSYGYTF. The chain recombines TRBV20-1 with TRBJ1-2, with 9 bases identical to TRBD1. The CDR3 sequence is 15 residues long. The trim removed 3 bases at V and 4 bases at J, leaving 9 bases unmatched. Per germline, CDR1 DFQATT and CDR2 SNEGSKA (reference sequence).

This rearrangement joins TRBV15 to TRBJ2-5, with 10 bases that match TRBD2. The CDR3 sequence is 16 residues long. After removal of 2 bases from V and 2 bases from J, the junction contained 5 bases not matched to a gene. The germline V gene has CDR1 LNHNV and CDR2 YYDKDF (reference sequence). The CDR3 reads CATSRPGTSVQETQYF. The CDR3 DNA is TGTGCCACCAGCAGACCTGGGACTAGCGTGCAAGAGACCCAGTACTTC.

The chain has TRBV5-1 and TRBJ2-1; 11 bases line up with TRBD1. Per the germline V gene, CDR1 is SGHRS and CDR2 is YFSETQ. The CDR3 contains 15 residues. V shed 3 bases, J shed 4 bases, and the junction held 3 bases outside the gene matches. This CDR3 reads CASSSGTGGYNEQFF. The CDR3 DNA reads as TGCGCCAGCAGCTCCGGGACAGGGGGTTACAATGAGCAGTTCTTC.

CDR3 residues: CASSQDRGGGATEAFF. The DNA of the CDR3 is TGTGCCAGCAGCCAAGATCGAGGGGGTGGGGCCACTGAAGCTTTCTTT. This chain joins TRBV4-2 and TRBJ1-1, with D tentatively TRBD1 (6 bases). The germline V gene encodes CDR1 LGHNA and CDR2 YNFKEQ. This CDR3 comprises 16 residues. V lost 0 bases and J 4 bases, leaving 15 bases between the germline ends.

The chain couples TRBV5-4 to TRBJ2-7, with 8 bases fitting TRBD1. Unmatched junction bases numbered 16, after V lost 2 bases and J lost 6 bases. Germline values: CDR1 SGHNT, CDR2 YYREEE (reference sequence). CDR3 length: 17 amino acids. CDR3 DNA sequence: TGTGCCAGCAGCTTCTCTGTCGGACAGGGCTCGATTCGCGAGCAGTACTTC. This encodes CASSFSVGQGSIREQYF.